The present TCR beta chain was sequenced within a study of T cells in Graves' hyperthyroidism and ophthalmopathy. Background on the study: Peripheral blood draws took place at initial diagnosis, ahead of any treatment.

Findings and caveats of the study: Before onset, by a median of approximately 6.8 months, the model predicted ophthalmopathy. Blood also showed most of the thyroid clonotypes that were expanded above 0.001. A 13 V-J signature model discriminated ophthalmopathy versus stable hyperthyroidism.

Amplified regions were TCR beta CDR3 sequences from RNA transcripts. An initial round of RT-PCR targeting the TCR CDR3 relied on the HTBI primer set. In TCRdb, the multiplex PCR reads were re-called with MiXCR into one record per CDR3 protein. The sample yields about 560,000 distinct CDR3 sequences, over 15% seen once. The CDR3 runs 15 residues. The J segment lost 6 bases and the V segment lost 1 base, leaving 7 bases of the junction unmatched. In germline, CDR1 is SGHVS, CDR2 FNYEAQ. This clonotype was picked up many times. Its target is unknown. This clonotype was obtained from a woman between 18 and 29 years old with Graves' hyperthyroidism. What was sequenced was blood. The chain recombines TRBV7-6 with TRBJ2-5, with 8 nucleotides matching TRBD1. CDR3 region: CASSLGTGFLKTQYF. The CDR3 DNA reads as TGTGCCAGCAGCTTAGGGACAGGGTTTCTAAAGACCCAGTACTTC.